Listed here are 19 T cell receptor beta chains from one sample, sequenced in a study of PD-1 blockade in classical Hodgkin lymphoma. Only in-frame clones appear in the TCRdb table, and some are missing; sequencing was by immunoSEQ multiplex PCR. The repertoire has about 93,000 clones, roughly 78% of them found once; the top ten carry just under 9.5%. As for time point: cycle 4 day 1 (C4D1), after 6 weeks of nivolumab. Patients all relapsed after autologous stem cell transplantation, and there was variation in brentuximab vedotin exposure. The material was peripheral blood mononuclear cells (PBMCs), obtained before the fourth cycle of nivolumab. Receptors originate from a human donor with classical Hodgkin lymphoma.

The chain links TRBV19 to TRBJ1-2; D gene ambiguous. Trimming shortened V by 5 bases and J by 2 bases, and 9 bases separated the two germline ends. CDR1 LNHDA and CDR2 SQIVND come from the germline V gene (reference sequence). There are 13 residues in the CDR3. Written as DNA, the CDR3 is TGTGCCAGTAGTCAGACCGTAAACTATGGCTACACCTTC. Protein: CASSQTVNYGYTF. Combining the CDR3 with reference TRBV19 and TRBJ1-2 gives the whole variable domain DGGITQSPKYLFRKEGQNVTLSCEQNLNHDAMYWYRQDPGQGLRLIYYSQIVNDFQKGDIAEGYSVSREKKESFPLTVTSAQKNPTAFYLCASSQTVNYGYTFGSGTRLTVV.

The V call is TRBV15, the J call TRBJ2-7, with TRBD1 matching 7 bases. The CDR3 spans 15 residues. V shed 0 bases and J 3 bases; nucleotides not matched to a gene: 5. Germline loops: CDR1 LNHNV, CDR2 YYDKDF (reference sequence). CDR3 sequence (DNA): TGTGCCACCAGCAGAGAACCGGGACAGTACTACGAGCAGTACTTC. It yields the protein CATSREPGQYYEQYF.

The V and J genes are TRBV9 and TRBJ1-1; D is unresolved. The CDR3 spans 13 residues. V was trimmed by 4 bases and J by 1 base, leaving 8 bases between them. The V gene's germline CDR1 is SGDLS and CDR2 YYNGEE. The CDR3 protein is CASSPPGNTEAFF. The CDR3 DNA is TGTGCCAGCAGCCCCCCCGGGAACACTGAAGCTTTCTTT.

CDR3 sequence reads: CASSLDRGGEQYF. As DNA, the CDR3 is TGTGCCAGCAGCTTGGACAGGGGCGGCGAGCAGTACTTC. The chain combines TRBV7-6 with TRBJ2-7, with 9 bases lining up with TRBD1. This CDR3 comprises 13 residues. Germline V gene data show CDR1 as SGHVS and CDR2 as FNYEAQ. Germline trimming cut 3 bases from V and 6 bases from J; bases unmatched to any gene: 3.

This chain uses TRBV5-1 with TRBJ1-2; tentatively, D is TRBD1 (5 bases). The CDR3 has 13 amino acids. Germline CDR1 is SGHRS and CDR2 is YFSETQ. The germline V and J ends were trimmed by 6 bases and 0 bases, with 9 bases remaining between them. The CDR3 bases are TGCGCCAGCATTGCAGGGCCTAACTATGGCTACACCTTC. Translation: CASIAGPNYGYTF.

The chain employs TRBV4-2 and TRBJ2-5; the D gene is possibly TRBD2 (6 bases). From germline, CDR1 is LGHNA and CDR2 YNFKEQ. The CDR3 is made up of 14 amino acids. V shed 3 bases and J shed 1 base, with 9 bases lying between them. The CDR3 region has the DNA TGTGCCAGCAGCCAGTCTAGCGCCCAAGAGACCCAGTACTTC. Amino acids: CASSQSSAQETQYF.

The chain combines TRBV10-3 with TRBJ2-2; possibly TRBD2 for D (6 bases). The V gene's germline CDR1 is ENHRY and CDR2 SYGVKD. The CDR3 loop spans 16 amino acids. V lost 6 bases and J 1 base, leaving 15 bases between the germline ends. CDR3 sequence (DNA): TGTGCCATCAGGACACTAGCATCCCGGAACACCGGGGAGCTGTTTTTT. This encodes CAIRTLASRNTGELFF.

The chain links TRBV27 to TRBJ1-2; D gene ambiguous. The germline V gene has CDR1 MNHEY and CDR2 SMNVEV (reference sequence). The CDR3 contains 13 residues. Trimming cost V 4 bases and J 3 bases, with 9 bases left between them. Here the CDR3 reads CASSSPLDYGYTF. In DNA, the CDR3 is TGTGCCAGCAGTTCTCCCCTGGACTATGGCTACACCTTC.

The chain is built from TRBV2 and TRBJ2-7; TRBD2 matches 9 bases. Germline V gene sequence: CDR1 SNHLY, CDR2 FYNNEI. The junction had 4 bases not matched to a gene; V was cut back by 3 bases and J by 4 bases. The CDR3 is made up of 14 amino acids. The CDR3, as DNA: TGTGCCAGCAGTGACGCGGGAGGGTCATACGAGCAGTACTTC. Translating gives CASSDAGGSYEQYF.

Notes on this clone: One junction end does not reproduce the germline sequence, and a read error may be involved. The rearrangement uses TRBV28 and TRBJ2-5; TRBD2 is a possible D gene (5 bases). CDR3 length: 13 amino acids. In germline, CDR1 is MDHEN, CDR2 SYDVKM. CDR3 bases: TGTGCCGGCAGTTTGGGGAGCCAAGAGACCCAGTACTTC. This gives the protein CAGSLGSQETQYF. Together with reference TRBV28 and TRBJ2-5, the CDR3 gives the full variable domain: DVKVTQSSRYLVKRTGEKVFLECVQDMDHENMFWYRQDPGLGLRLIYFSYDVKMKEKGDIPEGYSVSREKKERFSLILESASTNQTSMYLCAGSLGSQETQYFGPGTRLLVL.

In DNA form, the CDR3 reads TGTGCCAGTAGTATTGGCGGGAGGGCCGGTACCGGGGAGCTGTTTTTT. This encodes CASSIGGRAGTGELFF. This chain uses TRBV19 with TRBJ2-2, with TRBD2 identical over 9 bases. With 3 bases clipped from V and 5 bases from J, the junction kept 7 bases outside the gene matches. CDR3 length: 16 residues. The V gene's germline CDR1 is LNHDA and CDR2 SQIVND (reference sequence).

This chain connects TRBV6-5 to TRBJ2-2; tentative D call: TRBD2 (5 bases). The germline CDR1 and CDR2 sequences are MNHEY and SVGAGI. Trimming cost V 9 bases and J 0 bases, with 11 bases left between them. The CDR3 covers 14 residues. CDR3 sequence reads: CASHRTANTGELFF. In DNA, the CDR3 is TGTGCCAGTCATCGGACTGCGAACACCGGGGAGCTGTTTTTT.

This rearrangement joins TRBV7-4 to TRBJ1-2; D is perhaps TRBD1 (5 bases). This CDR3 spans 15 amino acids. The V end lost 5 bases, the J end lost 4 bases, and 17 bases lay between the germline ends. In germline, CDR1 is SGHVT, CDR2 SQSDAQ. In DNA, the CDR3 is TGTGCCAGCAGCACAACGGGACGGAAAATCTATGGCTACACCTTC. The encoded protein is CASSTTGRKIYGYTF.

This rearrangement joins TRBV28 to TRBJ2-4; D is ambiguous. CDR1 MDHEN and CDR2 SYDVKM come from the germline V gene. The CDR3 is 13 residues long. The ends were cut back, 6 bases at V and 3 bases at J, with 9 bases in the middle. The CDR3 reads CASRGDGKNIQYF. The DNA for the CDR3 is TGTGCCAGCAGAGGAGATGGCAAAAACATTCAGTACTTC.

The rearrangement links TRBV5-4 to TRBJ2-2; maybe TRBD2 (5 bases). The V end lost 0 bases, the J end lost 5 bases, and 11 bases lay between the germline ends. The V gene's germline CDR1 is SGHNT and CDR2 YYREEE (reference sequence). The CDR3 has 15 residues. The CDR3 reads CASSLAASRTGELFF. Here the CDR3 DNA reads TGTGCCAGCAGCTTGGCGGCTAGCCGGACCGGGGAGCTGTTTTTT.

The DNA for the CDR3 is TGTGCCAGCAGCCTGGCCGGAGTCCACAATGAGCAGTTCTTC. Translated, it gives CASSLAGVHNEQFF. This sequence joins TRBV7-2 and TRBJ2-1; no clear D gene. This CDR3 is built from 14 residues. V lost 5 bases and J lost 5, with 13 bases in between. Germline loops: CDR1 SGHTA, CDR2 FQGNSA.

The V and J genes are TRBV9 and TRBJ2-3, with TRBD2 as a possible D gene (6 bases). The CDR3 spans 15 residues. Germline CDR1 SGDLS, CDR2 YYNGEE. V gave up 5 bases and J gave up 5 bases, with 18 bases separating them. The CDR3 loop reads CASSNRDRGRDTQYF. The DNA for the CDR3 is TGTGCCAGCAGTAACCGGGACCGGGGGAGAGATACGCAGTATTTT.

This clone was seen more than once but under ten times. The V and J genes are TRBV19 and TRBJ1-2, with 7 bases fitting TRBD1. The CDR3 is made up of 14 amino acids. J was trimmed by 3 bases and V by 1 base; bases with no gene match: 2. Germline CDR1 LNHDA, CDR2 SQIVND (reference sequence). Here the CDR3 DNA reads TGTGCCAGTAGTATAGTGGGGACAGACTATGGCTACACCTTC. This sequence encodes CASSIVGTDYGYTF.

The chain links TRBV10-3 to TRBJ2-7; the D gene is possibly TRBD1 (5 bases). CDR3 length equals 13 residues. V lost 6 bases and J lost 9, with 18 bases in between. The germline gives CDR1 ENHRY, CDR2 SYGVKD. The chain's CDR3 is CAIRAGPLQGQYF. CDR3 in DNA: TGTGCCATCAGGGCCGGGCCCCTGCAGGGGCAGTACTTC.